These T cell receptor beta chains were read from a single sample in a study of a mutant IDH1 vaccine in newly diagnosed glioma. These receptors' targets are unknown. The assay was immunoSEQ multiplex PCR, and TCRdb's table has in-frame clones only and misses some. The sample lists roughly 38,000 clones, around 79% occurring once. Sequenced material: PBMCs, taken from a glioma patient whose treatment included an IDH1 peptide vaccine. All receptors come from a woman between 40 and 55 years old with glioma. Some clones in this sample may be carry-over from other donors' samples. CDR3s include the opening cysteine and the closing phenylalanine or tryptophan. The D gene is left open where the match is weak. Clone size is not always given. Where it is, it says once, few, many or a class for expanded clones.

TGTGCCAGCAGCTTGGTGGGACAGGGGGCGAGCAATCAGCCCCAGCATTTT,CASSLVGQGASNQPQHF,TRBJ1-5,TRBD1,.,TRBV5-5
TGTGCCAGCAGCTTCCCCCTGCGGGGGGCTACAGATACGCAGTATTTT,CASSFPLRGATDTQYF,TRBJ2-3,TRBD2,.,TRBV11-2
TGTGCCAGCAGCTTATTTGGGGGGCCAAGTTCCTACGAGCAGTACTTC,CASSLFGGPSSYEQYF,TRBJ2-7,.,.,TRBV7-2
TGCAGCGTTGTCCCAGCGGGGAGGGTCAATGAGCAGTTCTTC,CSVVPAGRVNEQFF,TRBJ2-1,TRBD2,few,TRBV29-1
TGCAGCCTAGGGGACCGGGGTGGCTACACCTTC,CSLGDRGGYTF,TRBJ1-2,.,.,TRBV20-1
TGTGCCAGCAGCTTGTTCAGTAACACCGGGGAGCTGTTTTTT,CASSLFSNTGELFF,TRBJ2-2,.,.,TRBV5-4
TGTGCCAGCAGCTTGTCAGCTGGAAGCGAGCAGTACTTC,CASSLSAGSEQYF,TRBJ2-7,.,once,TRBV5-4
TGCGCCAGCAGCTCCCCCGGAAGACCGGGACTCCGCTCCTACGAGCAGTACTTC,CASSSPGRPGLRSYEQYF,TRBJ2-7,.,.,TRBV5-1
TGTGCCAGCAGCGGCCAGGGTTACGAGCAGTACTTC,CASSGQGYEQYF,TRBJ2-7,.,.,TRBV5-6
TGCGCCAGCAGCCACGCAGGGGGTTACAACTATGGCTACACCTTC,CASSHAGGYNYGYTF,TRBJ1-2,TRBD1,.,TRBV4-1
TGTGCCAGCAGCTTAGGCCTAACAGGCCCCGACTCTGGAAACACCATATATTTT,CASSLGLTGPDSGNTIYF,TRBJ1-3,.,.,TRBV7-9
TGTGCCTGGAGTGCGGTCTATGGCTACACCTTC,CAWSAVYGYTF,TRBJ1-2,.,few,TRBV30
TGTGCCAGCAGTTACGACAGAAAAAGCAATCAGCCCCAGCATTTT,CASSYDRKSNQPQHF,TRBJ1-5,.,.,TRBV6-6
TGTGCCAGCAGATTCCGGGACAGGGAGACTGAAGCTTTCTTT,CASRFRDRETEAFF,TRBJ1-1,TRBD1,few,TRBV4-2
TGTGCCAGCAGCCCCGACCTGGCGGGAGTATTCTCGGACGAGCAGTACTTC,CASSPDLAGVFSDEQYF,TRBJ2-7,TRBD2,.,TRBV7-9
TGTGCCAGCAGCGCGCGGACAGGGGGATCCCGCGAGCAGTACTTC,CASSARTGGSREQYF,TRBJ2-7,TRBD1,.,TRBV7-9
TGTGCCAGCAGCTTGGCAGATCAGCCCCAGCATTTT,CASSLADQPQHF,TRBJ1-5,.,.,TRBV7-9
TGCGCCAGCAGCCAAGATATAGAGAATTCACCCCTCCACTTT,CASSQDIENSPLHF,TRBJ1-6,.,.,TRBV4-3
TGTGCCAGCTCACCAATGGCACAGGGGCTTATGAGCAATCAGCCCCAGCATTTT,CASSPMAQGLMSNQPQHF,TRBJ1-5,TRBD1,.,TRBV18
TGTGCCAGCAGCCAAGTAGGGACAGGTTGGACTGAAGCTTTCTTT,CASSQVGTGWTEAFF,TRBJ1-1,TRBD1,.,TRBV11-2
TGTGCCAGCGCTCAGACAGCTTCACCCCTCCACTTT,CASAQTASPLHF,TRBJ1-6,.,.,TRBV7-2
TGTGCCAGCACCTGGGACTTCAATGAGCAGTTCTTC,CASTWDFNEQFF,TRBJ2-1,.,.,TRBV2
TGCGCCAGCAGCTTGGCCGGGAGACAGGGGAATTCACCCCTCCACTTT,CASSLAGRQGNSPLHF,TRBJ1-6,TRBD1,.,TRBV5-1
TGTGCCAGCAGCCCACCACTACGCACAGATACGCAGTATTTT,CASSPPLRTDTQYF,TRBJ2-3,.,.,TRBV7-9
TGTGCCAGCAGACCTAGCGGAAATACGCAGTATTTT,CASRPSGNTQYF,TRBJ2-3,TRBD2,.,TRBV25-1
TGCAGCGCCGAGAGTGGAGGGGAAGACTATGGCTACACCTTC,CSAESGGEDYGYTF,TRBJ1-2,.,.,TRBV29-1
TGTGCCAGCAGCGTAGGACAGCTAGCGACGCAGTATTTT,CASSVGQLATQYF,TRBJ2-3,.,.,TRBV9
TGTGCCAGCAGCCCGGGACTAGCGGGAGGTCAGAGGGAGCAGTACTTC,CASSPGLAGGQREQYF,TRBJ2-7,TRBD2,.,TRBV5-5
TGTGCCAGCAGCCATCCCGATAGAAACACTGAAGCTTTCTTT,CASSHPDRNTEAFF,TRBJ1-1,.,.,TRBV4-2
TGCGCCAGCAGCCAGATCGGGACAGTCGACTATGGCTACACCTTC,CASSQIGTVDYGYTF,TRBJ1-2,TRBD1,.,TRBV4-3
TGTGCCACCAGCAAGAGTTCGTGGGATATCAGACGGCAGTACTTC,CATSKSSWDIRRQYF,TRBJ2-7,.,few,TRBV15
TGTGCCAGCGGGGACAGAAACACCATATATTTT,CASGDRNTIYF,TRBJ1-3,.,few,TRBV28
TGTGCCAGTACCATCCGGGAGACGATCAATCAGCCCCAGCATTTT,CASTIRETINQPQHF,TRBJ1-5,.,.,TRBV19
TGTGCCAGCAGCCCCTTCGGCGAGCAGTACTTC,CASSPFGEQYF,TRBJ2-7,.,.,TRBV2
TGCAGCGTTGTCGAGAACGTTGAAGCTTTCTTT,CSVVENVEAFF,TRBJ1-1,.,.,TRBV29-1
TGTGCCAGCAGAACCTCCTTCGGAGACTATGGCTACACCTTC,CASRTSFGDYGYTF,TRBJ1-2,.,.,TRBV6-1
TGTGCCACTAAGCCCGGGAGGGAGAACTACGAGCAGTACTTC,CATKPGRENYEQYF,TRBJ2-7,TRBD2,few,TRBV19
TGTGCCAGCTGGTCGGCGTTCGAGACCCAGTACTTC,CASWSAFETQYF,TRBJ2-5,.,once,TRBV27
TGTGCCAGCAGCGCAGATTTGGGAAACACCATATATTTT,CASSADLGNTIYF,TRBJ1-3,.,.,TRBV7-2
TGTGCCAGTTTTGGGGGCTGGAATCAGCCCCAGCATTTT,CASFGGWNQPQHF,TRBJ1-5,.,.,TRBV6-5
TGTGCCAGCAATCCAGATCCCTACAATGAGCAGTTCTTC,CASNPDPYNEQFF,TRBJ2-1,.,.,TRBV5-4
TGTGCCAGCATTCTCAGGGGACAGAGCACTGAAGCTTTCTTT,CASILRGQSTEAFF,TRBJ1-1,TRBD1,few,TRBV6-1
TGTGCCAGCAGCGTAGGGACAGGGGGTCAGCCCCAGCATTTT,CASSVGTGGQPQHF,TRBJ1-5,TRBD1,.,TRBV9
TGTGCCAGCAGTTTATGGGGGGGTAACACAGATACGCAGTATTTT,CASSLWGGNTDTQYF,TRBJ2-3,.,.,TRBV28
TGTGCCAGCAGCCCAGGACAGGGATTGGACACCATATATTTT,CASSPGQGLDTIYF,TRBJ1-3,TRBD1,.,TRBV7-8
TGTGCCAGCAGCGTCCTTCGGGGCGGGGAGCTGTTTTTT,CASSVLRGGELFF,TRBJ2-2,.,.,TRBV9
TGTGCCAGCAGCGTGAAACAGGGCGAGGCAACTGAAGCTTTCTTT,CASSVKQGEATEAFF,TRBJ1-1,.,.,TRBV9